This T cell receptor beta chain was captured by sequencing in a study of T cell responses to AZD1222 COVID-19 vaccine. Profiled with immunoSEQ multiplex PCR; TCRdb holds only in-frame clones, not every one. The table records under 200,000 clones, 85% to 95% of them present only once. V was pared by 3 bases and J by 5 bases, with 10 bases between. CDR3 length equals 13 residues. Germline lookup yields CDR1 SGHVS and CDR2 FQNEAQ. Study observations and caveats: Clonal diversity was possibly underestimated, and the donors were mostly white British, with more females.

Details on this clone: As yet, its antigen is unknown.

Here the sequenced sample was peripheral blood, taken on day 0 of AZD1222 vaccination. The chain employs TRBV7-8 and TRBJ2-5, with D perhaps given as TRBD1 or TRBD2 (6 bases each). This TCR came from an adult in good health. This chain's CDR3 is CASSLGGPETQYF. DNA for the CDR3: TGTGCCAGCAGCTTGGGGGGCCCCGAGACCCAGTACTTC.